This T cell receptor (beta chain) derives from a study of identical twins. Findings and limits, study-wide: Model-predicted out-of-frame TCR alpha sharing fell below observed values in monozygotic twins. While abundant cord blood beta clonotypes carried fewer insertions, memory repertoires showed no such pattern.

Using its own MiXCR run on the 5' RACE reads, TCRdb lists one record per CDR3 protein. The table lists a few hundred thousand distinct CDR3 sequences, around an eighth of them singletons. The CDR3 runs to 17 residues. Germline lookup yields CDR1 SGHVS and CDR2 FQNEAQ. Trimming pared 7 bases from V and 2 bases from J, leaving 22 bases between. This clonotype showed up just a few times. The antigen is undetermined. Separately, the same data were catalogued under a study of yellow fever vaccine responses in identical twins.

The sequence came from a woman aged 18-29 years in good health. Sequences were obtained from CD8+ T cells sorted from blood. V and J are TRBV7-8 and TRBJ2-3, with D unresolved. CDR3: CASNPPRAYGSTDTQYF. The CDR3 DNA reads TGTGCCAGCAACCCTCCCCGGGCCTATGGGTCCACAGATACGCAGTATTTT.